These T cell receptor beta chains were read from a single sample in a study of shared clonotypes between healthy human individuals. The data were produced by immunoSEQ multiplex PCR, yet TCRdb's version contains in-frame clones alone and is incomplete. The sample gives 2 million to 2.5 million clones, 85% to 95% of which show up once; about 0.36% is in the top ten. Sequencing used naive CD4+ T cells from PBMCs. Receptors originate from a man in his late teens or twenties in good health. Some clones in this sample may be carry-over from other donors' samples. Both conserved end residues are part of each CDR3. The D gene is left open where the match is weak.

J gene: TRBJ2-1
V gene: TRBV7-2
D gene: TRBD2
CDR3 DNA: TGTGCCAGCAGCTACGGACTAGCGGCACTCTACAATGAGCAGTTCTTC
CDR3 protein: CASSYGLAALYNEQFF

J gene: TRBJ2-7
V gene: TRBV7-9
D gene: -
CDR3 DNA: TGTGCCAGCAGCTTCAGGGACGAGCAGTACTTC
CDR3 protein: CASSFRDEQYF

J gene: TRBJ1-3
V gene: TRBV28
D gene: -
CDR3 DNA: TGTGCCAGCAGTTTTCTGGGGACCTCTGGAAACACCATATATTTT
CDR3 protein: CASSFLGTSGNTIYF

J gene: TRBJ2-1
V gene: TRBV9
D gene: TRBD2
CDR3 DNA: TGTGCCAGCAGGCCCGGACTAGCGGTTTACAATGAGCAGTTCTTC
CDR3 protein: CASRPGLAVYNEQFF

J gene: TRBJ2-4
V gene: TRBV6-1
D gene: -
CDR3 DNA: TGTGCCAGCAGGGAACCACATAAAGCAAAAAACATTCAGTACTTC
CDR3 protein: CASREPHKAKNIQYF

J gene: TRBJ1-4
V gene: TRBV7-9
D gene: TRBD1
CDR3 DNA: TGTGCCAGCAACTCCCAGGGACAGGGGTATGAAAAACTGTTTTTT
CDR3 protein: CASNSQGQGYEKLFF

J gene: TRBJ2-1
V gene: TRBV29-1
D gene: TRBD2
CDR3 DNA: TGCAGCGTTGAAGACGGGGGGGTGGAGAGGGCCAATGAGCAGTTCTTC
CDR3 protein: CSVEDGGVERANEQFF

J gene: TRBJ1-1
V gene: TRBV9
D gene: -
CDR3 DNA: TGTGCCAGCAGCAGAGCCGGGACAAAGAACACTGAAGCTTTCTTT
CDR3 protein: CASSRAGTKNTEAFF

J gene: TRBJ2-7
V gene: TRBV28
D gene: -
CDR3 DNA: TGTGCGACGGGGCAGGGGCCCTACGAGCAGTACTTC
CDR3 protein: CATGQGPYEQYF

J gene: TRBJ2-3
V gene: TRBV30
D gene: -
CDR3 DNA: TGTGCCTGGAGTTCTACAGGGCCAGATACGCAGTATTTT
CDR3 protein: CAWSSTGPDTQYF

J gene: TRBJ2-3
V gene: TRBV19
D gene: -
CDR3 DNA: TGTGCCAGTAGTATGGTCCGCGTCACCCACACAGATACGCAGTATTTT
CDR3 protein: CASSMVRVTHTDTQYF

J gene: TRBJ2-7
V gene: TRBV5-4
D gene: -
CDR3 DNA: TGTGCCAGCAGCGAGTCTACTGGGACCTCCTACGAGCAGTACTTC
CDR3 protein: CASSESTGTSYEQYF

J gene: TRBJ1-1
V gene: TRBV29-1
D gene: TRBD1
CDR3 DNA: TGCAGCGTGGCCCCACAGGGGGCCCCCACTGAAGCTTTCTTT
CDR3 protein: CSVAPQGAPTEAFF

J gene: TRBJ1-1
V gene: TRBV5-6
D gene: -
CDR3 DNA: TGTGCCAGCAGCTTACATGGAGGAGCGGGAGAAGCTTTCTTT
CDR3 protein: CASSLHGGAGEAFF

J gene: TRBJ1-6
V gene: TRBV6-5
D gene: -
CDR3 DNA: TGTGCCAGCAGTTACTCGATAGGCAGGGGAGATTCACCCCTCCACTTT
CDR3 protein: CASSYSIGRGDSPLHF

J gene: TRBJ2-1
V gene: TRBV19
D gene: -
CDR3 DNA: TGTGCCAGTAGTCAACCCGGGACGGCCCTTCACAATGAGCAGTTCTTC
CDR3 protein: CASSQPGTALHNEQFF

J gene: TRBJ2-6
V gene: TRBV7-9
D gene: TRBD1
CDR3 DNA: TGTGCCAGCAGCTTAGTACCTCCCAGGGGGCCCCCTGGGGCCAACGTCCTGACTTTC
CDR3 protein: CASSLVPPRGPPGANVLTF

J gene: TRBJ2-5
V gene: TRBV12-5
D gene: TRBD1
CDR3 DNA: TGTGCTAGTGAAACCCGGGACAGGGGGGTCCGGACCCAGTACTTC
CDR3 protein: CASETRDRGVRTQYF

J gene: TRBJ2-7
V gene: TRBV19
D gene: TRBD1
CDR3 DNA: TGTGCCAGTAATTCAGGGGGCGTTTCGGGGGAGCAGTACTTC
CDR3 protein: CASNSGGVSGEQYF

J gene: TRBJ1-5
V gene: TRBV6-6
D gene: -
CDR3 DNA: TGTGCCAGCAGGCAGGGCAATCAGCCCCAGCATTTT
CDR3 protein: CASRQGNQPQHF